The 2 T cell receptor beta chains in this list originate from one sample, sequenced in a study of shared clonotypes between healthy human individuals. Generated by immunoSEQ multiplex PCR, the TCRdb table keeps only in-frame clones and is missing some. This sample has 2 million to 2.5 million clones, with roughly 94% found just once. Material for sequencing was naive CD4+ T cells sorted from blood. Subset indicated: CD45RA+ positively selected. The receptors here all came from a man aged 18 to 29 in good health.

The chain carries TRBV6-5 and TRBJ2-7; no clear D. There are 14 residues in the CDR3. Germline loops: CDR1 MNHEY, CDR2 SVGAGI. Trimming cost V 0 bases and J 9 bases, with 15 bases left between them. As DNA, the CDR3 is TGTGCCAGCAGTTACTCGAAGGAGCAATCCTGGCAGTACTTC. It translates to CASSYSKEQSWQYF.

This chain connects TRBV18 to TRBJ2-3, with D possibly called TRBD1 or TRBD2 (5 bases each). From germline, CDR1 is KGHSH and CDR2 LQKENI. CDR3 length equals 18 residues. V was shortened by 0 bases and J by 1 base, with 17 bases between the two germline ends. CDR3 sequence (DNA): TGTGCCAGCTCACCACCGGGACGGGATCCGCAGCGCACAGATACGCAGTATTTT. Protein product: CASSPPGRDPQRTDTQYF.